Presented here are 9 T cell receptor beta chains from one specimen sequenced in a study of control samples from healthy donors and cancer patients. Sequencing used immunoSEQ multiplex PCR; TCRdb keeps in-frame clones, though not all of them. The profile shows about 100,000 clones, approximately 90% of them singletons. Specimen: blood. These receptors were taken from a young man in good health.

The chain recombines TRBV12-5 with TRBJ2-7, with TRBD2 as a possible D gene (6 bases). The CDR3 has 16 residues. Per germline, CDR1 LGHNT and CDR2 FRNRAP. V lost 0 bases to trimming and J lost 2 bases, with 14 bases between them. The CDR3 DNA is TGTGCTAGTGGTTTGGTTGGAGGGAGTGCGGCCTACGAGCAGTACTTC. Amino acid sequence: CASGLVGGSAAYEQYF.

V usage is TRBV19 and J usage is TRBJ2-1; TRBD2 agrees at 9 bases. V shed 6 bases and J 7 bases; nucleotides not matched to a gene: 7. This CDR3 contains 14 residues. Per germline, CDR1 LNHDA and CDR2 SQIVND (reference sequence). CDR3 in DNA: TGTGCCAGTAGGCCGGGGACTAGCCCAAATGAGCAGTTCTTC. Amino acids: CASRPGTSPNEQFF.

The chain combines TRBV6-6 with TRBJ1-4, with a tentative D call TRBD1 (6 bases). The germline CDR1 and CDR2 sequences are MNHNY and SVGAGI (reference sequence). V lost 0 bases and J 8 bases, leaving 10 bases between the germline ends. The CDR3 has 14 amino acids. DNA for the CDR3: TGTGCCAGCAGTTACTCGACAGGTCGAGAAAAACTGTTTTTT. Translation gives CASSYSTGREKLFF.

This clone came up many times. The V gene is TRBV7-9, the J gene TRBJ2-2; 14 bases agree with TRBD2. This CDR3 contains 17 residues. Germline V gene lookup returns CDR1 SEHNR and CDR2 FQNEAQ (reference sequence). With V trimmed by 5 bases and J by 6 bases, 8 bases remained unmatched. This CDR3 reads CASSPTRLAGGPGELFF. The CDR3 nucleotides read TGTGCCAGCAGCCCGACCCGACTAGCGGGGGGGCCCGGGGAGCTGTTTTTT.

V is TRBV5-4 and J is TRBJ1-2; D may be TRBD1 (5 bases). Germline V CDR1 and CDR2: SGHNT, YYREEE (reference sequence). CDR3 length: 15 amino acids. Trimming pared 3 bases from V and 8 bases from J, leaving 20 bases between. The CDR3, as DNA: TGTGCCAGCAGCTCCGGGACCGATCCCTTTCGGGGCTACACCTTC. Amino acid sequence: CASSSGTDPFRGYTF.

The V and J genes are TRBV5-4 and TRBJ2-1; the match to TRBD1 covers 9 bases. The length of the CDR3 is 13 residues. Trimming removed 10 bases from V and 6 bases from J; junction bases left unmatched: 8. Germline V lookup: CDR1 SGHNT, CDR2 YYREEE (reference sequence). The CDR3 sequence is CALGQGTSNEQFF. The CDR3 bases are TGTGCCCTGGGACAGGGTACGAGCAATGAGCAGTTCTTC.

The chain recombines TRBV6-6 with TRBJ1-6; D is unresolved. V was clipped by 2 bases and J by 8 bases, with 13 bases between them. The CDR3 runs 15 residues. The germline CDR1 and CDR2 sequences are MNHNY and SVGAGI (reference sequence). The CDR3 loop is CASSYNGNKDSPLHF. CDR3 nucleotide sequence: TGTGCCAGCAGTTACAACGGGAATAAGGATTCACCCCTCCACTTT.

CDR3 sequence reads: CASSFPRQGSDYEQYF. For the CDR3, the DNA is TGTGCCAGCAGTTTTCCCCGACAGGGTAGCGACTACGAGCAGTACTTC. The gene calls are TRBV11-2 and TRBJ2-7, with 7 bases that match TRBD1. V lost 6 bases and J lost 3; bases outside the gene matches: 14. Germline CDR1 SGHAT, CDR2 FQNNGV. The CDR3 spans 16 residues.

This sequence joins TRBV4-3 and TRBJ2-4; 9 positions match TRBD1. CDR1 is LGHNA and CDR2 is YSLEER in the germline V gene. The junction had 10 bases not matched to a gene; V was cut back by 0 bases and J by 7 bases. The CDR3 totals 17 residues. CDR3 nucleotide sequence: TGCGCCAGCAGCCAAGAATATAACAGGGGGCGGCGGAACATTCAGTACTTC. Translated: CASSQEYNRGRRNIQYF.